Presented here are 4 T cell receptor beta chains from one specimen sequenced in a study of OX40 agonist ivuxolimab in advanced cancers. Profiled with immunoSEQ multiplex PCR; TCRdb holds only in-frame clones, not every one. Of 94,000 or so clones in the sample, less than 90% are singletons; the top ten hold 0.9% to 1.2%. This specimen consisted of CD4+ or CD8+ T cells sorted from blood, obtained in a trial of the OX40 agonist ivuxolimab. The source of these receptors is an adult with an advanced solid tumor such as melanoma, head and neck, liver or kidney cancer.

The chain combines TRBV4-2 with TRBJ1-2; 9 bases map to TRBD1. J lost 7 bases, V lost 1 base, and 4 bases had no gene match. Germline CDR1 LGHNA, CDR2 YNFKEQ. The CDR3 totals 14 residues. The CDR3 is CASSQVRDRAGYTF. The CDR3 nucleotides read TGTGCCAGCAGCCAAGTCCGGGACAGGGCTGGCTACACCTTC.

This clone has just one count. CDR3 sequence reads: CASSLDSGIYEQYV. The CDR3 DNA follows: TGTGCCAGCAGCTTAGATTCAGGGATCTACGAGCAGTACGTC. The chain carries TRBV7-2 and TRBJ2-7; D possibly corresponds to TRBD1 (5 bases). Germline V gene data show CDR1 as SGHTA and CDR2 as FQGNSA. V lost 1 base to trimming and J lost 3 bases, with 10 bases between them. This CDR3 has 14 amino acids.

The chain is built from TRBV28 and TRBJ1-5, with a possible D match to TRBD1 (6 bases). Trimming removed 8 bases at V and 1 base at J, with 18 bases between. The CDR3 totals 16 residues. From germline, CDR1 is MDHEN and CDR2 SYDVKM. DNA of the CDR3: TGTGCCAGCTTACAGGGATCTCTCGTGAGCAATCAGCCCCAGCATTTT. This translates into CASLQGSLVSNQPQHF.

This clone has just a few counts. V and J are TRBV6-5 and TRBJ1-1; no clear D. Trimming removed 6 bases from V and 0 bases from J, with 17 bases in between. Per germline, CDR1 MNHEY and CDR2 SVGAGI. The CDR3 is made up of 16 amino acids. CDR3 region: CASSYGPTGLNTEAFF. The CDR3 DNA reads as TGTGCCAGCAGCTACGGACCCACGGGATTGAACACTGAAGCTTTCTTT.